These 9 T cell receptor beta chains were all obtained from the same sample, sequenced in a study of T cells after yellow fever vaccination. TCRdb itself ran the 5' RACE reads through MiXCR, one entry per CDR3 protein. The sample yields about 53,000 distinct CDR3 sequences, about 5.6% seen once. The material sequenced was PBMCs, either bulk or a sorted T-cell subset (CD4+, CD8+, memory, or dextramer-sorted; not recorded which), taken on the day of the yellow fever booster vaccination. The receptors were gathered from a man between 18 and 29 years old who received the YFV17D yellow fever vaccine.

The CDR3, as DNA: TGCGCCAGCAGCCTAGAGCGGGGGGGCAGCACAGATACGCAGTATTTT. It codes for CASSLERGGSTDTQYF. The V and J genes are TRBV5-1 and TRBJ2-3, with 10 bases aligning to TRBD2. J lost 0 bases, V lost 4 bases, and 5 bases had no gene match. The CDR3 sequence is 16 residues long. Germline V gene data show CDR1 as SGHRS and CDR2 as YFSETQ.

Only a few counts were recorded for this clonotype. The rearrangement links TRBV7-2 to TRBJ1-5; 9 bases line up with TRBD1. CDR1 is SGHTA and CDR2 is FQGNSA in the germline V gene. This CDR3 region has 18 residues. The ends lost 4 bases at V and 1 base at J; junction bases unmatched: 11. CDR3 nucleotides: TGTGCCAGCAGCTCGCCACCCGGGACAGGGTTGAGCAATCAGCCCCAGCATTTT. Translating it yields CASSSPPGTGLSNQPQHF.

This clonotype was counted ten times or more. J is TRBJ2-3 and V is TRBV6-4, with D possibly being TRBD2 (5 bases). The V gene lost 1 base and the J gene lost 1 base, with 18 bases spanning the gap. The CDR3 consists of 18 residues. CDR1 is MRHNA, CDR2 SNTAGT, per germline. The CDR3 DNA follows: TGTGCCAGCAGTGACTACCAAGGACTCCCGCGGGGCACAGATACGCAGTATTTT. Translating gives CASSDYQGLPRGTDTQYF.

The V call is TRBV28, the J call TRBJ1-1; 7 bases map to TRBD1. Looked up from germline, CDR1 is MDHEN and CDR2 is SYDVKM. This CDR3 has 15 amino acids. After removal of 1 base from V and 5 bases from J, the junction contained 7 bases not matched to a gene. The CDR3 here is CASSLSTGPLTEAFF. For the CDR3, the DNA is TGTGCCAGCAGTTTATCGACAGGGCCTTTGACTGAAGCTTTCTTT.

The table lists this clonotype with many counts. This rearrangement joins TRBV12-3 or TRBV12-4 to TRBJ2-5; D remains unclear. This CDR3 contains 12 residues. The V gene lost 5 bases and the J gene lost 5 bases, with 9 bases spanning the gap. This chain's CDR3 is CASSRPGETQYF. CDR3 bases: TGTGCCAGCAGTAGACCCGGCGAGACCCAGTACTTC.

This clonotype was observed many times. The chain recombines TRBV7-6 with TRBJ1-4, with D uncertain. The germline gives CDR1 SGHVS, CDR2 FNYEAQ. The CDR3 consists of 12 residues. Deletions cut 5 bases from V and 8 bases from J, with 9 bases between. The CDR3, as DNA: TGTGCCAGCAGCGGAGGCGGGGAAAAACTGTTTTTT. It codes for CASSGGGEKLFF.

This clonotype was detected ten times or more. The chain has TRBV12-3 or TRBV12-4 and TRBJ2-7, with TRBD1 matching over 7 bases. J was trimmed by 4 bases and V by 6 bases; bases with no gene match: 6. The CDR3 covers 13 residues. CDR3 DNA: TGTGCCAGCAGGCCCGGGACAGTGTACGAGCAGTACTTC. Its protein is CASRPGTVYEQYF.

V is TRBV6-5 and J is TRBJ1-6; D uncertain. CDR1 MNHEY and CDR2 SVGAGI come from the germline V gene. Deletions cut 6 bases from V and 0 bases from J, with 9 bases between. The CDR3 has 15 residues. CDR3 bases: TGTGCCAGCAGCCAGAGTAACTCCTATAATTCACCCCTCCACTTT. This codes for CASSQSNSYNSPLHF.

This clonotype was seen many times. The CDR3 protein is CASSAYGYTF. DNA for the CDR3: TGTGCCAGCAGCGCCTATGGCTACACCTTC. This rearrangement joins TRBV7-2 to TRBJ1-2; no reliable D call. There are 10 residues in the CDR3. Germline CDR1 is SGHTA and CDR2 is FQGNSA. Trimming took off 5 bases at V and 4 bases at J, with 2 bases between the two ends.